Below are 12 T cell receptor beta chains sequenced from a single sample in a study of T cell changes during pregnancy in multiple sclerosis. Sequencing used immunoSEQ multiplex PCR; TCRdb keeps in-frame clones, though not all of them. This sample has roughly 40,000 clones, with roughly 90% found just once. The material was CD4+ T cells from peripheral blood mononuclear cells, obtained in the third trimester of pregnancy. These receptors all stem from a female donor with multiple sclerosis, enrolled in a pregnancy study.

The rearrangement links TRBV2 to TRBJ1-2; D might be TRBD1 (6 bases). Germline values: CDR1 SNHLY, CDR2 FYNNEI. This CDR3 is built from 15 residues. The ends were cut back, 6 bases at V and 7 bases at J, with 21 bases in the middle. The CDR3 is CASSRQTGFLSGYTF. CDR3 in DNA: TGTGCCAGCAGCCGTCAAACAGGGTTTCTCTCTGGCTACACCTTC.

This clone was counted a single time. This chain uses TRBV18 with TRBJ2-1; the D gene is possibly TRBD2 (6 bases). Germline V lookup: CDR1 KGHSH, CDR2 LQKENI. Trimming pared 0 bases from V and 2 bases from J, leaving 11 bases between. This CDR3 has 16 residues. This CDR3 is CASSPPTGGTYNEQFF. The CDR3, as DNA: TGTGCCAGCTCACCACCGACCGGGGGAACCTACAATGAGCAGTTCTTC.

The chain couples TRBV4-2 to TRBJ2-2; TRBD2 matches at 7 bases. Germline V lookup: CDR1 LGHNA, CDR2 YNFKEQ. CDR3 size: 18 residues. V lost 0 bases to trimming and J lost 0 bases; unmatched junction nucleotides: 7. The CDR3 DNA sequence: TGTGCCAGCAGCCAAGATTCGGCGGGAGTAGCGAACACCGGGGAGCTGTTTTTT. Translating gives CASSQDSAGVANTGELFF.

The rearrangement links TRBV5-1 to TRBJ1-5; D is unresolved. Germline CDR1 and CDR2: SGHRS and YFSETQ. This CDR3 is 15 amino acids long. The V end lost 0 bases, the J end lost 0 bases, and 7 bases lay between the germline ends. CDR3 nucleotides: TGCGCCAGCAGCTTGGACAGTTATAGCAATCAGCCCCAGCATTTT. It translates to CASSLDSYSNQPQHF.

The rearrangement links TRBV6-6 to TRBJ1-1, with TRBD1 identical over 10 bases. The CDR3 spans 15 residues. Trimming at V came to 6 bases and at J to 3 bases, leaving 7 bases not matched to a gene. CDR1 MNHNY and CDR2 SVGAGI come from the germline V gene (reference sequence). CDR3 region: CASSWDRGAYTEAFF. CDR3 DNA sequence: TGTGCCAGCAGCTGGGACAGGGGAGCGTACACTGAAGCTTTCTTT.

The chain combines TRBV30 with TRBJ1-4; D gene ambiguous. The CDR3 runs to 18 residues. V was trimmed by 0 bases and J by 2 bases, leaving 19 bases between them. Germline values: CDR1 GTSNPN, CDR2 SVGIG (reference sequence). CDR3 region: CAWSVLRSRPGTNEKLFF. The CDR3, as DNA: TGTGCCTGGAGTGTACTCCGATCGCGGCCGGGTACTAATGAAAAACTGTTTTTT.

The chain is built from TRBV2 and TRBJ1-3, with D uncertain. The CDR3 extends over 17 amino acids. V was pared by 2 bases and J by 0 bases, with 14 bases between. Germline values: CDR1 SNHLY, CDR2 FYNNEI. CDR3 residues: CASSERGWGSSGNTIYF. CDR3 bases: TGTGCCAGCAGTGAACGGGGATGGGGAAGCTCTGGAAACACCATATATTTT.

The rearrangement links TRBV6-1 to TRBJ2-2, with 8 bases fitting TRBD1. V was clipped by 2 bases and J by 3 bases; unmatched bases: 5. The CDR3 loop spans 16 amino acids. Germline V gene lookup returns CDR1 MNHNS and CDR2 SASEGT. Here the CDR3 reads CASSERTGWYTGELFF. Here the CDR3 DNA reads TGTGCCAGCAGTGAAAGGACAGGGTGGTACACCGGGGAGCTGTTTTTT.

The chain's CDR3 is CATSTSGIYNEQFF. The CDR3 nucleotides are TGCGCCACCTCGACTAGCGGGATCTACAATGAGCAGTTCTTC. The chain couples TRBV10-1 to TRBJ2-1; TRBD2 matches at 11 bases. The CDR3 loop spans 14 amino acids. The V segment lost 10 bases and the J segment 3 bases; nucleotides outside the gene matches: 5. Germline V gene data show CDR1 as WNHNN and CDR2 as SYGVQD (reference sequence).

V is TRBV21-1 and J is TRBJ2-7; the table's D gene call, TRBD1, was not cross checked with the DNA. TRBV21-1 has pseudogene status. The CDR3 covers 14 residues. This CDR3 is CASSKGTDKYEQYF. The CDR3 DNA reads as TGTGCCAGCAGCAAAGGGACAGATAAGTACGAGCAGTACTTC.

This sequence joins TRBV4-2 and TRBJ2-3; 7 nucleotides agree with TRBD2. CDR3 size: 15 residues. Germline V gene data show CDR1 as LGHNA and CDR2 as YNFKEQ. V dropped 4 bases and J dropped 2; count of bases not matched to a gene: 6. The CDR3 coding sequence is TGTGCCAGCAGCCCTGAGGGAGGGGACACAGATACGCAGTATTTT. This encodes CASSPEGGDTDTQYF.

The chain combines TRBV28 with TRBJ1-2; the D gene is possibly TRBD1 (5 bases). Per the germline V gene, CDR1 is MDHEN and CDR2 is SYDVKM. The CDR3 has 15 residues. Trimming cost V 5 bases and J 4 bases, with 17 bases left between them. The CDR3 sequence is CASSPTRDGPYGYTF. The DNA for the CDR3 is TGTGCCAGCAGTCCGACGCGGGACGGACCCTATGGCTACACCTTC.